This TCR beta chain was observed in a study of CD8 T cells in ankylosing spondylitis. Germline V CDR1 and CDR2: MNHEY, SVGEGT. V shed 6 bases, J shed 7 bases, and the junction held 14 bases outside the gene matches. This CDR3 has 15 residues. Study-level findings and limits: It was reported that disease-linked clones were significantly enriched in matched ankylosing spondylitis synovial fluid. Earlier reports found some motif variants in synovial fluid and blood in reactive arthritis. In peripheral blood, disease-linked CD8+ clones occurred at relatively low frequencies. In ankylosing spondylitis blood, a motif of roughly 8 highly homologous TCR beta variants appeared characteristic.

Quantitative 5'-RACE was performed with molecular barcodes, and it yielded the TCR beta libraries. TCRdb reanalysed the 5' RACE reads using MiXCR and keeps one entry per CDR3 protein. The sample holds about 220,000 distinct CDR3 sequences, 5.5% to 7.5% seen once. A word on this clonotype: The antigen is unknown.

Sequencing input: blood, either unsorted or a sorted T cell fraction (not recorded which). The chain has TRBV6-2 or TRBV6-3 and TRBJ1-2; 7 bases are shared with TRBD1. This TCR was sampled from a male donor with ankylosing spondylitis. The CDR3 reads CASSSGQKPLFGYTF. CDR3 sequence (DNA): TGTGCCAGCAGCTCGGGACAGAAGCCGCTCTTTGGCTACACCTTC.